This TCR beta chain derives from a study of T cells in Graves' hyperthyroidism and ophthalmopathy. Broader study findings: Within blood appeared most thyroid clonotypes that had expanded above 0.001.

RNA transcripts served as the template for amplifying TCR beta CDR3 regions. HTBI primers were used for first-round RT-PCR of the TCR CDR3. MiXCR was run by TCRdb on the multiplex PCR reads, yielding one entry per CDR3 protein. The sample lists roughly 380,000 distinct CDR3 sequences, 15% to 20% occurring once. Trimming left V 2 bases short and J 1 base short, with 12 bases between. Germline lookup yields CDR1 SGHDN and CDR2 FVKESK. The CDR3 spans 15 residues. Patients were excluded because of uncontrolled infection, other autoimmune disease, pregnancy or lactation. Each diagnosis was grounded in clinical symptoms, serum thyroxine and TRAb, thyroid ultrasound, and orbital computed tomography. The table lists this clonotype with many counts. Antigen specificity is unknown.

The genes are TRBV14 and TRBJ2-7; D gene uncertain. Sequenced: blood. The clonotype comes from a woman in her thirties or forties with Graves' ophthalmopathy. The CDR3 region is CASSQRRVVSYEQYF. CDR3 nucleotide sequence: TGTGCCAGCAGCCAACGCCGAGTTGTTTCCTACGAGCAGTACTTC.